The T cell receptor (beta chain) described here comes from a study of shared clonotypes between healthy human individuals (dated by TCRdb to the early 2020s). With respect to the entire study: The cohort included three men and two women between 18 and 49 years of age. For each donor, CD4 naive and CD4 memory were each given three plates, CD8 naive was given two plates, and CD8 memory was given one plate. To estimate repertoire size and how much clonotypes are shared between individuals, the study performed deep sequencing of blood TCR repertoires from five healthy adults. To increase sequencing depth and limit assay-specific biases, different laboratories used diverse techniques to prepare libraries and sequence TCR repertoires. Leukapheresis yielded between about 0.85 and 10 billion PBMCs per donor.

The donors were healthy, HIV-negative adults who had no recently reported acute infections or vaccinations. All donors were Caucasian adults living in Nashville, Tennessee, USA. CD4+ T cells were enriched by magnetic negative selection; naive cells were then positively selected on CD45RA, and the negative fraction formed the memory subset. Blood was collected by leukapheresis, and PBMCs were isolated by Ficoll-Histopaque density gradient centrifugation and then cryopreserved in liquid nitrogen vapor phase. Purity and quantity of every magnetically sorted T cell population were checked by analytical flow cytometry. Genomic DNA was isolated from each sorted fraction and quantified by UV absorbance on a Nanodrop 2000c. Comments on this clone: Which antigen it targets is not known. Base qualities are not provided; no much larger clone lies one nucleotide away.

TCR CDR3 regions were amplified from genomic DNA by multiplex PCR using the deep immunoSEQ assay. Extracted genomic DNA from each cell subset was spread evenly across all wells of several immunoSEQ 96-well plates, with each plate serving as a replicate. For sorted subsets, roughly 190 ng of genomic DNA, equivalent to around 29,000 T cell genomes, went into each replicate PCR. Purified libraries were measured with a Qubit 3.0 fluorometer, size-checked on a Bioanalyzer 2100, and measured again with the KAPA Library Quantification kit. Every immunoSEQ 96-well plate was sequenced on a dedicated single-read 150-cycle Illumina NextSeq 550 flow cell. In the authors' own workflow: Because only junctional sequences without quality scores were contained in the immunoSEQ output, filtering matching that applied to full-length reads could not be performed. To assign V/J genes and CDR3, sequences were annotated against IMGT germline references using PyIR, a Python wrapper for IgBLAST v1.9. Reads were filtered out if the reads had weak V/J assignments (E-value above 1e-6), no CDR3, stop codons, out-of-frame junctions, or ambiguous translated residues. A V3J clonotype was defined by an identical inferred V gene, J gene, and CDR3 amino acid sequence. The percentage overlap between two repertoires was calculated by dividing the number of shared unique clonotypes by the size of the smaller repertoire. Three approaches were used to assess repertoire richness: RTK rarefaction, the Chao1 estimator, and Recon v2.1 estimates of unobserved clonotypes. Generation probabilities for all TCRbeta clonotypes obtained by the gDNA method from a few donors were computed using OLGA. What TCRdb holds here is the immuneACCESS table cut down to in-frame rearrangements. Part of the clones is not present; checked against another copy, under half of the missing clones reflect an unresolved V gene, and the others are unexplained. V, J and clone size are taken as reported in that table, and D and trimming were inferred from the DNA itself. This sample is represented by about 1.5 million clones; roughly 98% of them were singletons. The top ten constitute around 0.45% of the sample.

Looking up the germline V gene yields CDR1 KGHSH and CDR2 LQKENI. The CDR3 has 14 amino acids, counting the end cysteine and phenylalanine. The only DNA kept is the CDR3, 42 bases in frame from the first base. The V end loses 3 bases and the J end loses 6 bases, and a stretch of 12 bases separates them. Overall results and qualifications from the work: Sampling was limited to blood, and TCR repertoires in tissue likely differ from TCR repertoires in blood. The genetic and exposure-history diversity represented was limited by the small number of donors. Rarefaction of sorted-subset datasets indicated incomplete sequencing despite the large sequencing depth. Estimated clonotype richness was generally larger for naive than for memory subsets. When a few donors were compared, the shared fraction of clonotypes was about 5.2% for naive CD4, 3% to 4% for naive CD8, roughly 2.3% for memory CD4, and 0.35% to 0.4% for memory CD8. Based on pairwise subsampling, the degree of clonotype sharing among donors was expected to be affected by sequencing depth. Higher generation probabilities were observed for clonotypes shared by all four sorted-subset donors than for non-shared clonotypes.

The sequencing input was naive CD4+ T cells sorted from blood. Interpreted using the paper, the cell subset or site label stands for: CD45RA+ positively selected. The V gene is TRBV18 and the J gene is TRBJ2-1; 5 matching bases give a weak D call of TRBD2. The TCR sequence derives from a man in his thirties or forties in good health. The DNA sequence reads TGTGCCAGCTCACCGGCGGGCCTCCCCAATGAGCAGTTCTTC. It specifies CASSPAGLPNEQFF.